The 32 T cell receptor beta chains listed next were all sequenced from one sample in a study of CD8+CD57+ T cells in acquired aplastic anemia. Patients chosen for sequencing had CD8+CD57+ cells that had expanded, as shown by flow cytometry. The template for TCR beta VDJ and CDR3 sequence profiling was genomic DNA. TCRdb analysed the reads with MiXCR anew, one entry per CDR3 protein. The table includes 150,000 or so distinct CDR3 sequences, about half detected once. Sequencing was carried out using sorted CD4+, CD8+, or CD8+CD57+ T cells (not recorded which) from PBMCs. All receptors derive from a human donor with aplastic anemia.

V gene TRBV4-3 combines with J gene TRBJ2-7; 7 bases match TRBD2. The CDR3 is made up of 13 amino acids. The germline V gene encodes CDR1 LGHNA and CDR2 YSLEER. DNA of the CDR3: TGCGCCAGCAGCCGGGAGGCGGCGGGGGAGCAGCACGTC. As protein: CASSREAAGEQHV.

This clonotype was seen more than once but under ten times. One end of the junction is discordant with germline, which a read error may explain. The V gene is TRBV5-1, the J gene TRBJ2-1; TRBD2 might be the D (5 bases). This CDR3 has 16 amino acids. CDR1 SGHRS and CDR2 YFSETQ come from the germline V gene. CDR3 nucleotide sequence: TGCGCCATCAGCTTGCGTGCGGGCACGGCCAACAATGAGCAGTTCTTC. It translates to CAISLRAGTANNEQFF. The full variable domain, with the rest looked up from reference TRBV5-1 and TRBJ2-1, is KAGVTQTPRYLIKTRGQQVTLSCSPISGHRSVSWYQQTPGQGLQFLFEYFSETQRNKGNFPGRFSGRQFSNSRSEMNVSTLELGDSALYLCAISLRAGTANNEQFFGPGTRLTVL.

As for this clonotype: The DNA is omitted, as the CDR3 cannot be located on it reliably, and the CDR3 follows TCRdb's listing. The CDR3 loop is CATSIYLCSVTGASNQPQHF. The chain has TRBV15 and TRBJ1-5; TRBD1, the table's D call, was not compared with the DNA. The CDR3 contains 20 residues when both ends are counted. Germline loops: CDR1 LNHNV, CDR2 YYDKDF (reference sequence).

This clonotype was seen a handful of times. The genes are TRBV15 and TRBJ2-7; D is undetermined. Germline V gene sequence: CDR1 LNHNV, CDR2 YYDKDF (reference sequence). V was pared by 1 base and J by 0 bases, with 4 bases between. The CDR3 contains 13 residues. The CDR3, as DNA: TGTGCCACCAGCAGAGTCCTCTCCTACGAGCAGTACGTC. Its translation: CATSRVLSYEQYV.

This clonotype came up many times. The V and J genes are TRBV6-1 and TRBJ2-1; 12 bases agree with TRBD2. The CDR3 runs to 14 residues. V lost 5 bases, J lost 10 bases, and 6 bases stayed unmatched. CDR1 and CDR2 (germline): MNHNS, SASEGT. For the CDR3, the DNA is TGTGCCAGCAGTCCGACTACTAGCGGGGGGGAGCAGTTCTTC. Translation: CASSPTTSGGEQFF.

V is TRBV19 and J is TRBJ1-1; tentative D call: TRBD1 (5 bases). Trimming took 3 bases from V and 1 from J, leaving 12 bases between them. CDR1 and CDR2 from the germline V gene are LNHDA and SQIVND (reference sequence). The CDR3 contains 15 residues. DNA of the CDR3: TGTGCCAGTAGTATCCTCCCGGGGGGGAACACTGAAGCTTTCTTT. It yields the protein CASSILPGGNTEAFF.

The rearrangement uses TRBV6-5 and TRBJ1-5; TRBD1 might be the D (5 bases). The V end lost 4 bases, the J end lost 3 bases, and 10 bases lay between the germline ends. Germline CDR1 reads MNHEY; CDR2 reads SVGAGI. The CDR3 is 14 amino acids. The CDR3 DNA sequence: TGTGCCAGCAGTTGGGGGAGGATCAATCAGCCCCAGCATTTT. Protein product: CASSWGRINQPQHF.

This clonotype was observed a handful of times. A read error may account for a junction end that differs from germline. The rearrangement uses TRBV5-1 and TRBJ2-5, with 8 positions matching TRBD1. The CDR3 extends over 15 amino acids. Germline values: CDR1 SGHRS, CDR2 YFSETQ. CDR3 amino acids: CASSRAGTGGETRYF. The CDR3 coding sequence is TGCGCCAGCAGCCGCGCTGGGACAGGCGGCGAGACCCGGTACTTC.

At least ten counts were recorded for this clonotype. CDR3 sequence (DNA): TGTGCCAGCTCACCAACCTCGCCCAGTTCACCCCTCCACTTT. As protein: CASSPTSPSSPLHF. The gene calls are TRBV18 and TRBJ1-6; no firm D call. Germline V gene data show CDR1 as KGHSH and CDR2 as LQKENI. This CDR3 spans 14 amino acids. V was shortened by 2 bases and J by 9 bases, with 11 bases between the two germline ends.

The rearrangement links TRBV29-1 to TRBJ1-1; 7 positions match TRBD1. The junction had 3 bases not matched to a gene; V was cut back by 4 bases and J by 1 base. Germline CDR1 reads SQVTM; CDR2 reads ANQGSEA. This CDR3 contains 13 residues. The CDR3 DNA is TGCAGCGTTGCGGCAGGGGGGAACACTGAAGCTTTCTTT. It codes for CSVAAGGNTEAFF.

The J gene is TRBJ1-5, the V gene TRBV20-1; D uncertain. Germline lookup yields CDR1 DFQATT and CDR2 SNEGSKA (reference sequence). The CDR3 length is 12 residues. Trimming took 5 bases from V and 1 from J, leaving 6 bases between them. The CDR3 sequence is CSALDSNQPQHF. CDR3 coding DNA: TGCAGTGCTTTGGACAGCAATCAGCCCCAGCATTTT.

The chain uses TRBV19 and TRBJ1-6; the D is unclear. The CDR3 is 13 amino acids. Germline assignment: CDR1 LNHDA and CDR2 SQIVND (reference sequence). V dropped 9 bases and J dropped 9 bases, with 15 bases sitting between them. DNA of the CDR3: TGTGCCAGCACAGCCACGGATGTTTCACCCCTCCACTTT. Translation: CASTATDVSPLHF.

This clonotype showed up just a few times. This rearrangement joins TRBV18 to TRBJ1-2; D call uncertain. Trimming took 3 bases from V and 7 from J, leaving 6 bases between them. The CDR3 runs 11 residues. Per the germline V gene, CDR1 is KGHSH and CDR2 is LQKENI. CDR3 amino acids: CASSPLGGYTF. The CDR3 DNA reads TGTGCCAGCTCACCCTTAGGTGGCTACACCTTC. Full variable domain (rest looked up from reference TRBV18 and TRBJ1-2): NAGVMQNPRHLVRRRGQEARLRCSPMKGHSHVYWYRQLPEEGLKFMVYLQKENIIDESGMPKERFSAEFPKEGPSILRIQQVVRGDSAAYFCASSPLGGYTFGSGTRLTVV.

The V and J genes are TRBV11-2 and TRBJ2-1; D call uncertain. Germline CDR1 SGHAT, CDR2 FQNNGV. This CDR3 has 14 amino acids. With 1 base removed from V and 4 bases from J, the gap between germline ends came to 8 bases. CDR3 sequence reads: CASSLVGSYNEQFF. CDR3 DNA: TGTGCCAGCAGCTTAGTAGGTAGTTACAATGAGCAGTTCTTC.

A word on this clonotype: Because it lacks the conserved phenylalanine or tryptophan at the end, this CDR3 is likely a read error. It is unclear where the CDR3 begins or ends on the DNA, so no DNA is shown, and the CDR3 is as TCRdb lists it. CDR3 residues: CASSMGGDR. This chain joins TRBV19 and TRBJ2-7; the D call of TRBD1 is as the table states it, not checked on the DNA. CDR1 and CDR2 (germline): LNHDA, SQIVND (reference sequence). The CDR3 length equals 9 residues, ends included.

This clonotype was picked up a small number of times. Here the CDR3 DNA reads TGCAGTGCTAGAGATCGGGAGGTGTACACTGAAGCTTTCTTT. It translates to CSARDREVYTEAFF. V usage is TRBV20-1 and J usage is TRBJ1-1; D is unresolved. The V gene lost 0 bases and the J gene lost 3 bases, with 11 bases spanning the gap. Germline values: CDR1 DFQATT, CDR2 SNEGSKA (reference sequence). The CDR3 sequence is 14 residues long.

The V call is TRBV7-8, the J call TRBJ2-7; D remains unclear. Trimming took 1 base from V and 3 from J, leaving 13 bases between them. Per germline, CDR1 SGHVS and CDR2 FQNEAQ. The CDR3 sequence is 15 residues long. The DNA of the CDR3 is TGTGCCAGCAGCTTAGTAGGCGGAGACCTCTACGAGCAGTACTTC. This gives the protein CASSLVGGDLYEQYF.

Note on this clonotype: Compared with germline, one end of the junction differs, possibly owing to a read error. The chain has TRBV10-3 and TRBJ2-3, with 9 bases fitting TRBD2. The CDR3 consists of 15 residues. Germline assignment: CDR1 ENHRY and CDR2 SYGVKD. The CDR3 sequence: CASSYRREGRGEQYF. The CDR3 DNA follows: TGTGCCAGCAGTTATCGGCGGGAGGGCAGGGGAGAGCAGTATTTT.

V is TRBV2 and J is TRBJ2-7; D is ambiguous. Germline V gene lookup returns CDR1 SNHLY and CDR2 FYNNEI. CDR3 length equals 14 residues. Trimming shortened V by 6 bases and J by 6 bases, and 18 bases separated the two germline ends. The CDR3 sequence is CASSDLTSRSEQYF. CDR3 coding DNA: TGTGCCAGCAGCGACCTCACCTCGAGGTCCGAGCAGTACTTC.

This clonotype was detected ten times or more. The genes are TRBV5-4 and TRBJ1-2; D uncertain. Germline CDR1 and CDR2: SGHNT and YYREEE (reference sequence). V dropped 4 bases and J dropped 2 bases, with 12 bases sitting between them. CDR3 length: 14 amino acids. The DNA for the CDR3 is TGTGCCAGCAGCACCCTGACGGACAACTATGGCTACACCTTC. It encodes CASSTLTDNYGYTF.

This clonotype came up many times. The chain joins TRBV29-1 to TRBJ1-4; no clear D. The germline V gene encodes CDR1 SQVTM and CDR2 ANQGSEA. The CDR3 has 13 amino acids. V gave up 5 bases and J gave up 0 bases, with 7 bases separating them. The CDR3 region has the DNA TGCAGCGTTTCTCAAGCAACTAATGAAAAACTGTTTTTT. It specifies CSVSQATNEKLFF.

The chain employs TRBV29-1 and TRBJ1-1; D remains unclear. Germline assignment: CDR1 SQVTM and CDR2 ANQGSEA. The length of the CDR3 is 12 residues. V was cut by 3 bases and J by 1 base, with 6 bases left in between. The CDR3 here is CSVDIRNTEAFF. CDR3 nucleotide sequence: TGCAGCGTTGACATTAGGAACACTGAAGCTTTCTTT.

The chain links TRBV2 to TRBJ1-1; D is undetermined. V lost 7 bases, J lost 6 bases, and 6 bases lay in between. The CDR3 runs to 10 residues. The germline CDR1 and CDR2 sequences are SNHLY and FYNNEI. CDR3 nucleotide sequence: TGTGCCAGCAAGGATTCTGAAGCTTTCTTT. This gives the protein CASKDSEAFF.

This rearrangement joins TRBV5-1 to TRBJ2-7, with 8 bases aligning to TRBD1. Germline values: CDR1 SGHRS, CDR2 YFSETQ. J lost 5 bases, V lost 4 bases, and 5 bases had no gene match. The CDR3 loop spans 13 amino acids. CDR3 sequence reads: CASSPEDRDEQYF. The CDR3 nucleotides read TGCGCCAGCAGCCCGGAGGACAGGGACGAGCAGTACTTC.

V is TRBV2 and J is TRBJ1-4; D ambiguous. V lost 6 bases and J 8 bases, leaving 10 bases between the germline ends. Germline-derived CDR1 and CDR2 are SNHLY and FYNNEI. The CDR3 is 12 residues long. CDR3 loop: CASSQGWEKLFF. CDR3 DNA sequence: TGTGCCAGCAGCCAAGGCTGGGAAAAACTGTTTTTT.

This sequence joins TRBV7-6 and TRBJ2-7, with TRBD1 matching over 9 bases. The CDR3 sequence is 15 residues long. The germline V gene encodes CDR1 SGHVS and CDR2 FNYEAQ. The V segment lost 1 base and the J segment 9 bases; nucleotides outside the gene matches: 10. The CDR3 is CASSLGGTGRLGQYF. The CDR3, as DNA: TGTGCCAGCAGCTTAGGGGGGACAGGGCGCCTAGGGCAGTACTTC.

This clonotype was detected ten times or more. This chain connects TRBV7-9 to TRBJ2-1; 8 bases align to TRBD2. Germline V gene lookup returns CDR1 SEHNR and CDR2 FQNEAQ (reference sequence). CDR3 size: 15 residues. V shed 5 bases and J 2 bases; nucleotides not matched to a gene: 5. The chain's CDR3 is CASSKLGGAYNEQFF. For the CDR3, the DNA is TGTGCCAGCAGCAAACTCGGGGGGGCCTACAATGAGCAGTTCTTC.

The chain has TRBV29-1 and TRBJ1-5, with TRBD1 as a possible D gene (5 bases). CDR1 is SQVTM and CDR2 is ANQGSEA in the germline V gene. V was pared by 4 bases and J by 0 bases, with 13 bases between. The CDR3 spans 15 residues. The chain's CDR3 is CSVVVQGLSNQPQHF. CDR3 in DNA: TGCAGCGTTGTAGTTCAGGGACTTAGCAATCAGCCCCAGCATTTT.

At least ten counts were recorded for this clonotype. The rearrangement uses TRBV12-3 or TRBV12-4 and TRBJ1-5; tentative D call: TRBD1 (5 bases). V was pared by 4 bases and J by 6 bases, with 13 bases between. The CDR3 contains 14 residues. The CDR3 spells CASSSAGGTQPQHF. The CDR3 coding sequence is TGTGCCAGCAGTTCGGCCGGAGGGACTCAGCCCCAGCATTTT.

The sample holds a few counts of this clonotype. This may stem from a read error, because a much larger clone lies one nucleotide away. The chain is built from TRBV7-8 and TRBJ2-5; 7 nucleotides line up with TRBD1. The CDR3 totals 14 residues. CDR1 is SGHVS, CDR2 FQNEAQ, per germline. CDR3 sequence: CASSPGGIQGTQYF. CDR3 nucleotide sequence: TGTGCCAGCAGCCCAGGGGGAATCCAAGGGACCCAGTACTTC.

This CDR3 reads CASSRTDPRGELFF. The CDR3 bases are TGTGCCAGCAGTCGGACAGACCCCCGGGGGGAGCTGTTTTTT. The chain links TRBV6-2 or TRBV6-3 to TRBJ2-2, with D possibly matching TRBD1 (6 bases). CDR3 length: 14 amino acids. Trimming cost V 5 bases and J 8 bases, with 15 bases left between them. The germline V gene encodes CDR1 MNHEY and CDR2 SVGEGT.

This clonotype was counted at least ten times. The chain employs TRBV20-1 and TRBJ2-5, with D perhaps TRBD1 or TRBD2 (5 bases each). This CDR3 comprises 13 residues. The germline CDR1 and CDR2 sequences are DFQATT and SNEGSKA (reference sequence). Trimming removed 4 bases at V and 2 bases at J, with 11 bases between. Here the CDR3 DNA reads TGCAGTGCTACCCCGGGACCTCAAGAGACCCAGTACTTC. Amino acids: CSATPGPQETQYF.